The present TCR beta chain was sequenced within a study of T cell changes during pregnancy in multiple sclerosis. Looked up from germline, CDR1 is SGHRS and CDR2 is YFSETQ. V trimming: 5 bases; J trimming: 7 bases; junction bases outside the gene matches: 12. The CDR3 loop spans 15 amino acids. TCRdb's copy holds only in-frame clones and misses some; the assay was immunoSEQ multiplex PCR. The sample lists 50,000 or so clones; roughly 92% were seen once. The sequenced sample was CD4+ T cells from peripheral blood mononuclear cells, obtained in the third trimester of pregnancy. The chain recombines TRBV5-1 with TRBJ1-2; the match to TRBD1 covers 9 bases. This TCR was recovered from a female donor with multiple sclerosis, enrolled in a pregnancy study. The CDR3 loop reads CASRFGTGKDFGYTF. The CDR3 bases are TGCGCCAGCAGGTTCGGGACAGGGAAAGATTTTGGCTACACCTTC. Variable domain in full (rest from reference TRBV5-1 and TRBJ1-2): KAGVTQTPRYLIKTRGQQVTLSCSPISGHRSVSWYQQTPGQGLQFLFEYFSETQRNKGNFPGRFSGRQFSNSRSEMNVSTLELGDSALYLCASRFGTGKDFGYTFGSGTRLTVV.